This T cell receptor (beta chain) was sequenced during a study of control samples from healthy donors and cancer patients. The method was immunoSEQ multiplex PCR; TCRdb's version includes in-frame clones alone and lacks a portion of them. The sample has some 140,000 clones, about 90% seen once. CDR3 length: 13 amino acids. Trimming removed 9 bases at V and 5 bases at J, with 16 bases between. Germline values: CDR1 MDHEN, CDR2 SYDVKM. The TCR was taken from a man aged 45-60 years with head and neck cancer. The rearrangement uses TRBV28 and TRBJ1-2; TRBD1 is a possible D gene (6 bases). The sample taken for sequencing was PBMCs. CDR3 bases: TGTGCCAGTGTAACGGGGGCGGGGTATGGCTACACCTTC. Translated, it gives CASVTGAGYGYTF.